The next 27 T cell receptor beta chains were all read from a single sample in a study of CD8+CD57+ T cells in acquired aplastic anemia (dated by TCRdb to between 2017 and 2018). Expansion of CD8+CD57+ cells had been shown by flow cytometry in the patients chosen for sequencing. The data were produced on an Illumina HiSeq 2000. TCR beta VDJ combination and CDR3 sequence profiling used genomic DNA as the template. TCRdb passed the public sequencing reads through fastp at Q25 and MiXCR, retaining productive beta sequences. Rows are unified per CDR3 protein, each entry keeping the most common DNA and genes. In this sample the table shows hundreds of thousands of distinct CDR3 sequences, around 32% of which occur a single time. The ten largest clones add up to 0.7% to 1% of the sample. The sequenced material came from sorted CD4+, CD8+, or CD8+CD57+ T cells (not recorded which) from PBMCs. Receptor source: a human donor with aplastic anemia.

This chain connects TRBV7-2 to TRBJ2-5, with no clear D. CDR3 length: 12 amino acids. Trimming removed 4 bases at V and 5 bases at J, with 8 bases between. Germline CDR1 is SGHTA and CDR2 is FQGNSA. The CDR3 coding sequence is TGTGCCAGCAGCTCCCACGGGGAGACCCAGTACTTC. It codes for CASSSHGETQYF.

V is TRBV5-1 and J is TRBJ2-1; tentatively, D is TRBD1 (6 bases). Germline CDR1 and CDR2: SGHRS and YFSETQ. This CDR3 has 14 residues. Trimming removed 5 bases at V and 3 bases at J, with 12 bases between. CDR3 DNA: TGCGCCAGCAGACCTGGGACATACTACAATGAGCAGTTCTTC. Encoded protein: CASRPGTYYNEQFF.

At least ten counts were recorded for this clonotype. The chain uses TRBV10-3 and TRBJ2-1; D gene uncertain. The length of the CDR3 is 15 residues. V was trimmed by 0 bases and J by 5 bases, leaving 11 bases between them. The germline V gene has CDR1 ENHRY and CDR2 SYGVKD. The CDR3 DNA is TGTGCCATCAGTGAGTCCCTGGACGGTAACAATGAGCAGTTCTTC. It yields the protein CAISESLDGNNEQFF.

The chain is built from TRBV20-1 and TRBJ2-7; 9 bases match TRBD2. In germline, CDR1 is DFQATT, CDR2 SNEGSKA (reference sequence). The J segment lost 4 bases and the V segment lost 6 bases, leaving 16 bases of the junction unmatched. The CDR3 sequence is 16 residues long. The CDR3 here is CSAQGSGGTSLYEQYF. The DNA for the CDR3 is TGCAGTGCGCAGGGATCGGGTGGGACTAGCTTGTACGAGCAGTACTTC.

The rearrangement joins TRBV4-2 to TRBJ1-1; perhaps TRBD1 as D (5 bases). The CDR3 is 17 amino acids. Deletions cut 7 bases from V and 4 bases from J, with 25 bases between. Germline assignment: CDR1 LGHNA and CDR2 YNFKEQ. CDR3 residues: CASNEPGLQAGGTEAFF. The CDR3 DNA follows: TGTGCCAGCAACGAACCGGGACTCCAGGCGGGTGGCACTGAAGCTTTCTTT.

J is TRBJ1-5 and V is TRBV3-1; D is ambiguous. Trimming took off 1 base at V and 5 bases at J, with 9 bases between the two ends. The CDR3 consists of 14 residues. Germline CDR1 LGHDT, CDR2 YNNKEL (reference sequence). CDR3 sequence: CASSQAPKYQPQHF. CDR3 nucleotide sequence: TGTGCCAGCAGCCAAGCCCCTAAATATCAGCCCCAGCATTTT.

In this sample, this clonotype turned up a few times. The CDR3 ends on some other residue instead of the conserved phenylalanine or tryptophan, so this is likely a read error. The V call is TRBV5-1, the J call TRBJ1-2; D might be TRBD1 (6 bases). V was trimmed by 0 bases and J by 6 bases, leaving 6 bases between them. There are 12 residues in the CDR3. In germline, CDR1 is SGHRS, CDR2 YFSETQ. CDR3 nucleotides: TGCGCCAGCAGCTTGGAGGGGGATGGCTACACCCTC. As protein: CASSLEGDGYTL.

This clonotype was detected ten times or more. The rearrangement joins TRBV6-1 to TRBJ1-5; no definite D call. V was shortened by 8 bases and J by 4 bases, with 6 bases between the two germline ends. The CDR3 covers 11 residues. Per the germline V gene, CDR1 is MNHNS and CDR2 is SASEGT. CDR3 nucleotide sequence: TGTGCCAGCCGGAGTAATCAGCCCCAGCATTTT. It yields the protein CASRSNQPQHF.

This clonotype was recorded many times. The chain joins TRBV29-1 to TRBJ1-5, with a possible D match to TRBD1 (5 bases). V was trimmed by 4 bases and J by 4 bases, leaving 17 bases between them. The CDR3 extends over 15 amino acids. CDR1 SQVTM and CDR2 ANQGSEA come from the germline V gene. The CDR3 region has the DNA TGCAGCGTTGCCGGGGCGCCAGGGTCGAATCAGCCCCAGCATTTT. Translating gives CSVAGAPGSNQPQHF.

This clonotype has a count of ten or more. This sequence joins TRBV19 and TRBJ1-5; 7 bases are a match to TRBD1. There are 14 residues in the CDR3. Germline V gives CDR1 LNHDA, CDR2 SQIVND (reference sequence). Trimming at V came to 5 bases and at J to 6 bases, leaving 7 bases not matched to a gene. The CDR3 DNA reads TGTGCCAGTAGTCTAGGACAGGTTCGTCAGCCCCAGCATTTT. Translating it yields CASSLGQVRQPQHF.

The V and J genes are TRBV11-2 and TRBJ2-2; 7 bases map to TRBD2. Germline V lookup: CDR1 SGHAT, CDR2 FQNNGV. This CDR3 contains 18 residues. The V gene end was trimmed by 5 bases and the J gene end by 6 bases; junction bases not matched to a gene: 18. The CDR3 bases are TGTGCCAGCAGCCGGTCCATCCGGGGAACTAGCGTTGCCGGGGAGCTGTTTTTT. Encoded protein: CASSRSIRGTSVAGELFF.

This rearrangement joins TRBV7-2 to TRBJ2-7; 10 bases fit TRBD2. The CDR3 is 14 residues long. J lost 2 bases, V lost 5 bases, and 3 bases had no gene match. Germline assignment: CDR1 SGHTA and CDR2 FQGNSA. The CDR3 DNA reads TGTGCCAGCAGCATACTAGCGGGACCCTACGAGCAGTACTTC. Amino acids: CASSILAGPYEQYF.

V and J are TRBV2 and TRBJ1-6; D is perhaps TRBD1 (6 bases). CDR1 and CDR2 (germline): SNHLY, FYNNEI. Deletions cut 8 bases from V and 10 bases from J, with 15 bases between. The CDR3 is made up of 13 amino acids. The CDR3 DNA reads as TGTGCCAGCGACCAGGGGAGAGGATCACCCCTCCACTTT. This gives the protein CASDQGRGSPLHF.

The J gene is TRBJ2-7, the V gene TRBV20-1; either TRBD1 or TRBD2 may fit D (5 bases each). CDR3 length: 13 residues. Trimming pared 0 bases from V and 5 bases from J, leaving 11 bases between. The V gene's germline CDR1 is DFQATT and CDR2 SNEGSKA (reference sequence). The CDR3 sequence is CSARDRGTNEQYF. The CDR3 DNA sequence: TGCAGTGCTAGAGATCGAGGGACGAACGAGCAGTACTTC.

This clonotype was seen a single time. This is likely a read error, given that the CDR3 carries no conserved phenylalanine or tryptophan at its end. It is unclear where the CDR3 begins or ends on the DNA, so no DNA is shown, and the CDR3 is as TCRdb lists it. The chain is built from TRBV29-1 and TRBJ2-7; the D call of TRBD2 is as the table states it, not checked on the DNA. 8 amino acids form the CDR3, both terminal residues included. The germline CDR1 and CDR2 sequences are SQVTM and ANQGSEA. Here the CDR3 reads CSTQGEAG.

This clonotype was detected many times. The chain carries TRBV9 and TRBJ1-6; no definite D call. Looked up from germline, CDR1 is SGDLS and CDR2 is YYNGEE. The CDR3 consists of 15 residues. V lost 0 bases to trimming and J lost 9 bases, with 13 bases between them. The CDR3 nucleotides read TGTGCCAGCAGCGTAGACCCGCAGTCTGCTTCACCCCTCCACTTT. It translates to CASSVDPQSASPLHF.

The sample holds a few counts of this clonotype. The chain links TRBV7-2 to TRBJ1-2, with a tentative D call TRBD1 (5 bases). CDR3 length equals 15 residues. Trimming took 2 bases from V and 13 from J, leaving 23 bases between them. Germline loops: CDR1 SGHTA, CDR2 FQGNSA. This CDR3 is CASSLTQGRDYGRTF. CDR3 nucleotides: TGTGCCAGCAGCTTAACGCAGGGTAGGGACTATGGCCGCACCTTC.

This clonotype was recorded a few times. The gene calls are TRBV19 and TRBJ2-1; 9 nucleotides line up with TRBD1. V shed 5 bases, J shed 4 bases, and the junction held 6 bases outside the gene matches. This CDR3 is 15 amino acids long. Looked up from germline, CDR1 is LNHDA and CDR2 is SQIVND (reference sequence). CDR3 sequence (DNA): TGTGCCAGTAGTCCAAGACAGGGGGTATACAATGAGCAGTTCTTC. This translates into CASSPRQGVYNEQFF. The full variable domain, in which reference TRBV19 and TRBJ2-1 provide the parts outside the CDR3, is DGGITQSPKYLFRKEGQNVTLSCEQNLNHDAMYWYRQDPGQGLRLIYYSQIVNDFQKGDIAEGYSVSREKKESFPLTVTSAQKNPTAFYLCASSPRQGVYNEQFFGPGTRLTVL.

Of note for this clonotype: A much larger clone is a single base away; this may be a read error. The chain joins TRBV7-2 to TRBJ1-1; D unclear. The V end was cut by 3 bases, the J end by 3 bases, with 8 bases between. Per the germline V gene, CDR1 is SGHTA and CDR2 is FQGNSA. This CDR3 has 13 residues. DNA of the CDR3: TGTGCCAGCAGCTTCAGCGCATACACTGAAGCTTTCTTT. Translated, it gives CASSFSAYTEAFF.

This clonotype came up many times. This sequence joins TRBV2 and TRBJ1-5; D not resolved. The CDR3 consists of 13 residues. The V end lost 7 bases, the J end lost 5 bases, and 12 bases lay between the germline ends. Germline V gene data show CDR1 as SNHLY and CDR2 as FYNNEI. CDR3 DNA: TGTGCCAGCACCAAGAGTCGGGATCAGCCCCAGCATTTT. It yields the protein CASTKSRDQPQHF. Supplemented by reference TRBV2 and TRBJ1-5, the full variable domain reads EPEVTQTPSHQVTQMGQEVILRCVPISNHLYFYWYRQILGQKVEFLVSFYNNEISEKSEIFDDQFSVERPDGSNFTLKIRSTKLEDSAMYFCASTKSRDQPQHFGDGTRLSIL.

V and J are TRBV3-1 and TRBJ2-7; no definite D call. The length of the CDR3 is 15 residues. The germline gives CDR1 LGHDT, CDR2 YNNKEL (reference sequence). Trimming stripped 4 bases from V and 4 bases from J, with 17 bases between. In DNA form, the CDR3 reads TGTGCCAGCAGCCCCAAGGTCAATAGGGTATACGAGCAGTACTTC. Translation: CASSPKVNRVYEQYF.

V is TRBV19 and J is TRBJ2-3; unclear D gene. V was shortened by 3 bases and J by 4 bases, with 8 bases between the two germline ends. This CDR3 is built from 13 residues. Germline V lookup: CDR1 LNHDA, CDR2 SQIVND (reference sequence). The CDR3 here is CASSIAPPDTQYF. Here the CDR3 DNA reads TGTGCCAGTAGTATCGCCCCCCCAGATACGCAGTATTTT.

A note on this clonotype: Just one base apart from a much larger clone, this may be a read error. This sequence joins TRBV7-7 and TRBJ2-1, with D perhaps TRBD2 (6 bases). Germline V gives CDR1 SSHAT, CDR2 FNYEAQ (reference sequence). CDR3 length: 13 residues. Here the CDR3 reads CASGAWRDNEQFF. DNA for the CDR3: TGTGCTAGCGGCGCCTGGCGGGACAATGAGCAGTTCTTC.

This clonotype occurred many times. The J gene is TRBJ1-5, the V gene TRBV20-1; tentatively, D is TRBD1 (6 bases). The CDR3 totals 14 residues. Germline loops: CDR1 DFQATT, CDR2 SNEGSKA (reference sequence). With 2 bases removed from V and 5 bases from J, the gap between germline ends came to 13 bases. The CDR3 DNA follows: TGCAGTGCTAGACGGGGGGGGGCGGATCAGCCCCAGCATTTT. Its translation is CSARRGGADQPQHF.

V and J are TRBV30 and TRBJ1-5; perhaps TRBD1 as D (6 bases). Trimming stripped 0 bases from V and 3 bases from J, with 9 bases between. Germline V gives CDR1 GTSNPN, CDR2 SVGIG (reference sequence). The CDR3 covers 14 residues. CDR3 residues: CAWSVGQNNQPQHF. Written as DNA, the CDR3 is TGTGCCTGGAGTGTTGGACAGAACAATCAGCCCCAGCATTTT.

This clonotype was counted many times. A junction end diverges from the germline sequence, so it may reflect a read error. The chain carries TRBV9 and TRBJ2-3, with D maybe TRBD1 (5 bases). The CDR3 sequence is 15 residues long. Germline-derived CDR1 and CDR2 are SGDLS and YYNGEE. CDR3 region: CASSESGLDTHTQYF. The CDR3 DNA sequence: TGTGCCAGCAGCGAATCCGGGCTGGACACACATACGCAGTATTTT. Looking up the rest from reference TRBV9 and TRBJ2-3 gives the full variable domain: DSGVTQTPKHLITATGQRVTLRCSPRSGDLSVYWYQQSLDQGLQFLIQYYNGEERAKGNILERFSAQQFPDLHSELNLSSLELGDSALYFCASSESGLDTHTQYFGPGTRLTVL.

This clonotype was seen a handful of times. In DNA, the CDR3 is TGCGCCAGCAGCTCAGGGGGTATAGGCTCTGGAAACACCATATATTTT. Translating it yields CASSSGGIGSGNTIYF. The V and J genes are TRBV5-1 and TRBJ1-3; 7 bases match TRBD1. Germline V lookup: CDR1 SGHRS, CDR2 YFSETQ. The CDR3 sequence is 16 residues long. J was trimmed by 0 bases and V by 3 bases; bases with no gene match: 6.